These 32 T cell receptor beta chains share one sample of origin, sequenced in a study of T cell responses to AZD1222 COVID-19 vaccine. Sequenced by immunoSEQ multiplex PCR; TCRdb stores in-frame clones only, minus some. The sample carries approximately 100,000 clones, roughly 87% recorded once. The sample was peripheral blood, taken on day 0 of AZD1222 vaccination. The receptors come from an adult in good health.

The rearrangement joins TRBV12-3 or TRBV12-4 to TRBJ2-2, with D uncertain. Trimming took off 5 bases at V and 4 bases at J, with 8 bases between the two ends. The CDR3 spans 13 residues. This CDR3 is CASSPQSTGELFF. DNA of the CDR3: TGTGCCAGCAGTCCGCAGAGCACCGGGGAGCTGTTTTTT.

This sequence joins TRBV24-1 and TRBJ1-4; TRBD1 is a possible D gene (6 bases). The germline V gene has CDR1 KGHDR and CDR2 SFDVKD. CDR3 length: 16 residues. Trimming removed 4 bases at V and 7 bases at J, with 18 bases between. CDR3 protein: CATSDKRGGPVEKLFF. DNA of the CDR3: TGTGCCACCAGTGACAAGAGGGGGGGGCCGGTTGAAAAACTGTTTTTT.

The chain recombines TRBV19 with TRBJ2-3; D is possibly TRBD2 (5 bases). CDR3 length: 13 residues. Trimming took off 7 bases at V and 6 bases at J, with 14 bases between the two ends. Germline CDR1 reads LNHDA; CDR2 reads SQIVND (reference sequence). The CDR3 here is CASKGLAADTQYF. For the CDR3, the DNA is TGTGCCAGTAAAGGGCTAGCTGCTGATACGCAGTATTTT.

This sequence joins TRBV11-2 and TRBJ2-7; 7 nucleotides agree with TRBD2. The J segment lost 1 base and the V segment lost 6 bases, leaving 6 bases of the junction unmatched. Per the germline V gene, CDR1 is SGHAT and CDR2 is FQNNGV. This CDR3 has 14 amino acids. CDR3 nucleotides: TGTGCCAGCAGACTAGCGTTGGGGTCCTACGAGCAGTACTTC. Translated: CASRLALGSYEQYF.

The J gene is TRBJ2-2, the V gene TRBV9; D unresolved. Per the germline V gene, CDR1 is SGDLS and CDR2 is YYNGEE. The CDR3 has 15 amino acids. V was shortened by 0 bases and J by 3 bases, with 9 bases between the two germline ends. CDR3 protein: CASSVEARDTGELFF. Written as DNA, the CDR3 is TGTGCCAGCAGCGTAGAGGCACGGGACACCGGGGAGCTGTTTTTT.

The V and J genes are TRBV28 and TRBJ2-2; D gene ambiguous. Germline V gene sequence: CDR1 MDHEN, CDR2 SYDVKM. V dropped 3 bases and J dropped 7 bases, with 6 bases sitting between them. The CDR3 has 12 amino acids. Here the CDR3 DNA reads TGTGCCAGCAGTTTGGTTTACGGGGAGCTGTTTTTT. Protein product: CASSLVYGELFF.

This clone was found a few times. The V gene is TRBV9, the J gene TRBJ1-2, with TRBD1 as a possible D gene (5 bases). Trimming removed 0 bases at V and 5 bases at J, with 11 bases between. CDR3 size: 14 residues. Per germline, CDR1 SGDLS and CDR2 YYNGEE. CDR3 in amino acids: CASSVAAGGYGYTF. The CDR3 DNA reads TGTGCCAGCAGCGTAGCAGCGGGGGGTTATGGCTACACCTTC. The full variable domain, its missing parts supplied by reference TRBV9 and TRBJ1-2, is DSGVTQTPKHLITATGQRVTLRCSPRSGDLSVYWYQQSLDQGLQFLIQYYNGEERAKGNILERFSAQQFPDLHSELNLSSLELGDSALYFCASSVAAGGYGYTFGSGTRLTVV.

This chain uses TRBV30 with TRBJ2-1, with TRBD2 matching 12 bases. In germline, CDR1 is GTSNPN, CDR2 SVGIG (reference sequence). V was clipped by 4 bases and J by 10 bases; unmatched bases: 8. The CDR3 is 14 amino acids. CDR3 DNA: TGTGCCTGGAAGACTAGCGGGAGAGCTCGGGAGCAGTTCTTC. Translating it yields CAWKTSGRAREQFF.

This chain joins TRBV11-2 and TRBJ1-5; possible D gene TRBD1, 5 bases. This CDR3 has 14 amino acids. Germline V lookup: CDR1 SGHAT, CDR2 FQNNGV. V was clipped by 5 bases and J by 7 bases, with 15 bases between them. The chain's CDR3 is CASSPVSGTQPQHF. The CDR3 DNA reads as TGTGCCAGCAGCCCCGTATCAGGGACCCAGCCCCAGCATTTT. The full variable domain, completed using reference TRBV11-2 and TRBJ1-5, is EAGVAQSPRYKIIEKRQSVAFWCNPISGHATLYWYQQILGQGPKLLIQFQNNGVVDDSQLPKDRFSAERLKGVDSTLKIQPAKLEDSAVYLCASSPVSGTQPQHFGDGTRLSIL.

This clone was seen once. The chain joins TRBV27 to TRBJ2-1; D is uncertain. CDR1 and CDR2 (germline): MNHEY, SMNVEV (reference sequence). V was cut by 1 base and J by 8 bases, with 15 bases left in between. The CDR3 runs to 15 residues. The CDR3 DNA sequence: TGTGCCAGCAGTTTATTGGCCCTATTCTCCGATGAGCAGTTCTTC. Its protein product is CASSLLALFSDEQFF.

The sample holds one count of this clone. V gene TRBV5-1 combines with J gene TRBJ2-6, with D hard to call. Germline V gives CDR1 SGHRS, CDR2 YFSETQ. This CDR3 is 16 amino acids long. The ends were cut back, 0 bases at V and 1 base at J, with 8 bases in the middle. CDR3 sequence: CASSLEVGSGANVLTF. The CDR3 DNA is TGCGCCAGCAGCTTGGAGGTGGGGTCTGGGGCCAACGTCCTGACTTTC.

This chain links TRBV28 with TRBJ2-5; tentatively, D is TRBD2 (6 bases). Per the germline V gene, CDR1 is MDHEN and CDR2 is SYDVKM. V dropped 8 bases and J dropped 7 bases, with 17 bases sitting between them. The CDR3 is made up of 13 amino acids. CDR3 nucleotides: TGTGCCAGCCGCGTGACTAGTACGGGGACCCAGTACTTC. As protein: CASRVTSTGTQYF.

The rearrangement joins TRBV4-1 to TRBJ1-2, with 7 bases matching TRBD1. Per germline, CDR1 MGHRA and CDR2 YSYEKL. J was trimmed by 1 base and V by 1 base; bases with no gene match: 6. This CDR3 spans 16 amino acids. The CDR3, as DNA: TGCGCCAGCAGCCAAGGCTTGACAGGGCGTAACTATGGCTACACCTTC. Its protein is CASSQGLTGRNYGYTF.

This chain connects TRBV28 to TRBJ1-3; TRBD1 is a possible D gene (6 bases). The germline V and J ends were trimmed by 4 bases and 2 bases, with 9 bases remaining between them. The CDR3 is 14 amino acids. The germline V gene has CDR1 MDHEN and CDR2 SYDVKM. DNA of the CDR3: TGTGCCAGCAGTTCCGGGACACCTGGAAACACCATATATTTT. This encodes CASSSGTPGNTIYF.

This rearrangement joins TRBV6-5 to TRBJ1-1; a possible D gene is TRBD1 (5 bases). This CDR3 region has 14 residues. Germline V gene lookup returns CDR1 MNHEY and CDR2 SVGAGI. With 6 bases removed from V and 1 base from J, the gap between germline ends came to 12 bases. For the CDR3, the DNA is TGTGCCAGCAGCCCCTTGAGGGGGAACACTGAAGCTTTCTTT. Amino acid sequence: CASSPLRGNTEAFF.

CDR3 sequence (DNA): TGCGCCAGCAGTTCTGCGGGAGTAGGAGAAAAACTGTTTTTT. Its translation: CASSSAGVGEKLFF. The chain recombines TRBV5-1 with TRBJ1-4; no clear D. The germline CDR1 and CDR2 sequences are SGHRS and YFSETQ. The CDR3 has 14 residues. V was trimmed by 5 bases and J by 8 bases, leaving 16 bases between them.

V gene TRBV5-4 combines with J gene TRBJ1-2, with TRBD1 matching over 8 bases. V was clipped by 4 bases and J by 9 bases; unmatched bases: 11. Germline V gives CDR1 SGHNT, CDR2 YYREEE (reference sequence). CDR3 length equals 14 residues. The CDR3 protein is CASSQEDRAGSYTF. The CDR3 DNA follows: TGTGCCAGCAGCCAGGAGGACAGGGCGGGGAGCTACACCTTC.

This chain connects TRBV6-5 to TRBJ2-3; 8 nucleotides match TRBD1. With V trimmed by 4 bases and J by 6 bases, 6 bases remained unmatched. This CDR3 is 14 amino acids long. Germline V gives CDR1 MNHEY, CDR2 SVGAGI. The CDR3 reads CASSFRTGSDTQYF. CDR3 in DNA: TGTGCCAGCAGTTTCCGGACAGGGTCGGATACGCAGTATTTT.

There are a few counts of this clone. The chain joins TRBV19 to TRBJ2-2; D not certain. The V and J ends lost 7 bases and 7 bases respectively, with 16 bases between them. Germline CDR1 is LNHDA and CDR2 is SQIVND (reference sequence). The CDR3 sequence is 14 residues long. CDR3 in amino acids: CASTKAATFGELFF. The CDR3 nucleotides are TGTGCCAGTACCAAAGCAGCAACCTTCGGGGAGCTGTTTTTT. The variable domain in full, with the rest retrieved from reference TRBV19 and TRBJ2-2, is DGGITQSPKYLFRKEGQNVTLSCEQNLNHDAMYWYRQDPGQGLRLIYYSQIVNDFQKGDIAEGYSVSREKKESFPLTVTSAQKNPTAFYLCASTKAATFGELFFGEGSRLTVL.

The rearrangement uses TRBV18 and TRBJ1-2; maybe TRBD1 (6 bases). Germline lookup yields CDR1 KGHSH and CDR2 LQKENI. Trimming took 3 bases from V and 1 from J, leaving 18 bases between them. This CDR3 is 17 amino acids long. CDR3 nucleotide sequence: TGTGCCAGCTCACCCGCACAGGGCCGAACCCGTAACTATGGCTACACCTTC. Amino acids: CASSPAQGRTRNYGYTF.

V and J are TRBV7-3 and TRBJ2-1, with TRBD2 identical over 8 bases. V lost 5 bases, J lost 7 bases, and 13 bases stayed unmatched. The CDR3 extends over 16 amino acids. CDR1 is SGHTA and CDR2 is FQGTGA in the germline V gene. The CDR3 nucleotides are TGTGCCAGCAGCCCCCCGGGGTTCACTAGCGGAAATGAGCAGTTCTTC. Translated, it gives CASSPPGFTSGNEQFF.

The gene calls are TRBV29-1 and TRBJ1-2; D perhaps matches TRBD1 (5 bases). The CDR3 consists of 11 residues. Germline values: CDR1 SQVTM, CDR2 ANQGSEA. CDR3 loop: CGGAFNYGYTF. The CDR3 nucleotides read TGCGGCGGGGCGTTTAACTATGGCTACACCTTC.

This rearrangement joins TRBV12-3 or TRBV12-4 to TRBJ1-1, with 8 bases matching TRBD1. V trimming: 3 bases; J trimming: 4 bases; junction bases outside the gene matches: 1. This CDR3 is 13 amino acids long. The CDR3 reads CASSFGTGTEAFF. In DNA, the CDR3 is TGTGCCAGCAGTTTCGGGACAGGCACTGAAGCTTTCTTT.

The CDR3: CASSFSLEKLFF. The CDR3 bases are TGTGCCAGCAGTTTCTCATTGGAAAAACTGTTTTTT. This chain links TRBV12-3 or TRBV12-4 with TRBJ1-4; no definite D call. This CDR3 has 12 residues. V was clipped by 3 bases and J by 8 bases, with 7 bases between them.

About this clone itself: The identical CDR3 is also encoded by other nucleotide sequences in the sample. The J gene is TRBJ2-7, the V gene TRBV11-2; tentative D call: TRBD1 (7 bases). This CDR3 is 11 amino acids long. Germline V CDR1 and CDR2: SGHAT, FQNNGV. V gave up 5 bases and J gave up 7 bases, with 9 bases separating them. As DNA, the CDR3 is TGTGCCAGCAGCCCAGGGGGGGAGCAGTACTTC. It is translated as CASSPGGEQYF.

V is TRBV7-3 and J is TRBJ1-2; 7 nucleotides align to TRBD1. Germline assignment: CDR1 SGHTA and CDR2 FQGTGA. V shed 5 bases, J shed 7 bases, and the junction held 7 bases outside the gene matches. The CDR3 is 13 residues long. The CDR3: CASSLDRAAGYTF. In DNA, the CDR3 is TGTGCCAGCAGCCTCGACAGGGCGGCTGGCTACACCTTC.

This chain joins TRBV21-1 and TRBJ2-7. TRBV21-1 is a listed pseudogene. This CDR3 region has 11 residues. This chain's CDR3 is CGRMSSYEQYF. CDR3 sequence (DNA): TGTGGACGGATGAGCTCCTACGAGCAGTACTTC.

This clone was picked up one time. The chain carries TRBV3-1 (or the pseudogene TRBV3-2) and TRBJ1-1; D is unresolved. Trimming left V 1 base short and J 11 bases short, with 8 bases between. The CDR3 length is 11 residues. Germline V lookup: CDR1 LGHDT, CDR2 YNNKEL (reference sequence). The CDR3 spells CASSQGGWAFF. CDR3 nucleotides: TGTGCCAGCAGCCAAGGAGGATGGGCTTTCTTT.

The V call is TRBV28, the J call TRBJ2-3; 11 bases line up with TRBD2. The V gene end was trimmed by 8 bases and the J gene end by 3 bases; junction bases not matched to a gene: 4. The CDR3 runs 14 residues. Germline V CDR1 and CDR2: MDHEN, SYDVKM. In DNA form, the CDR3 reads TGTGCCAGCGAAACTAGCGGGAGTACAGATACGCAGTATTTT. Translated: CASETSGSTDTQYF.

In this sample, this clone turned up once. This chain connects TRBV5-6 to TRBJ1-2; 11 bases agree with TRBD1. With V trimmed by 5 bases and J by 6 bases, 6 bases remained unmatched. Germline-derived CDR1 and CDR2 are SGHDT and YYEEEE. This CDR3 is built from 14 residues. CDR3 in amino acids: CASRPGQGVDGYTF. As DNA, the CDR3 is TGTGCCAGCAGGCCGGGACAGGGGGTCGATGGCTACACCTTC.

V is TRBV5-1 and J is TRBJ1-1, with unresolved D. Germline V gives CDR1 SGHRS, CDR2 YFSETQ. V dropped 6 bases and J dropped 2 bases, with 8 bases sitting between them. The CDR3 covers 12 residues. In nucleotides, the CDR3 is TGCGCCAGCAAAACGGGAAACACTGAAGCTTTCTTT. Encoded protein: CASKTGNTEAFF.

The V gene is TRBV3-1 (or the pseudogene TRBV3-2), the J gene TRBJ2-7; possibly TRBD2 for D (6 bases). V was trimmed by 5 bases and J by 7 bases, leaving 21 bases between them. Germline CDR1 is LGHDT and CDR2 is YNNKEL (reference sequence). The CDR3 sequence is 15 residues long. Here the CDR3 reads CASSSAPFGGREQYF. DNA for the CDR3: TGTGCCAGCAGCTCAGCCCCCTTTGGGGGGAGAGAGCAGTACTTC.